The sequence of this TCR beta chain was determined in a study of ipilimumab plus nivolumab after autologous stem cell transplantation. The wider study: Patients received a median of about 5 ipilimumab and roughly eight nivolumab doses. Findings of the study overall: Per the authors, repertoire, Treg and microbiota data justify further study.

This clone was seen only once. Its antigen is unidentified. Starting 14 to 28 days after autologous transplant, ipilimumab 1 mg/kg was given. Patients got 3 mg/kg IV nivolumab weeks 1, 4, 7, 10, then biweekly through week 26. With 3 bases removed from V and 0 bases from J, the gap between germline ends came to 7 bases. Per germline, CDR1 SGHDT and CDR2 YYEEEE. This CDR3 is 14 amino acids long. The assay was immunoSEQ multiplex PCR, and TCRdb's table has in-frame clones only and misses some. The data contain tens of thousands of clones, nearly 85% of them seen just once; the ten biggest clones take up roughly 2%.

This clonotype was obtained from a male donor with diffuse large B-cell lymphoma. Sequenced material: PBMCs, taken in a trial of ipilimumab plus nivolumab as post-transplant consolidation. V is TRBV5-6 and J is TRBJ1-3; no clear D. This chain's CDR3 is CASSSLSSGNTIYF. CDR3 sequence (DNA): TGTGCCAGCAGCTCCTTGAGCTCTGGAAACACCATATATTTT.